This T cell receptor beta chain was retrieved from a study of T cell responses to AZD1222 COVID-19 vaccine (dated by TCRdb to the early 2020s). General notes on the study: AZD1222 recipients with second doses at about 4 weeks or about 12 weeks were pooled, because spike-specific TCR depth and breadth did not differ between schedules. A total of 230 to 250 trial participants underwent TCR sequencing, of whom 200 to 220 had received two doses of AZD1222 and around 26 had received two doses of the MenACWY control vaccine. Enrollment into the trials was organized by age into subgroups of 18-55, 56-69 and 70-plus years, and those subgroups contained about 160, 30 and 59 TCR-sequenced participants, respectively. The paper's findings and limits, for the study overall: The 56-69-year group was small, and its depth increase did not reach significance, likely because of low power. Conclusions about previously exposed vaccinees were limited because only six AZD1222 recipients were SARS-CoV-2 seropositive at baseline. After two AZD1222 doses, spike-specific TCR breadth and depth were significantly higher than at day 0 and than in MenACWY recipients. Vaccine-associated CD4 TCRs spanned the whole spike protein, with dominant responses in regions 160-218 and 743-854. No day 14 peak-response samples were available, so repertoires were characterized only after the peak T cell response. Reportedly, almost half of the unique spike-specific TCRs recognized epitopes lying outside the regions that are mutated in the B.1.351 and B.1.1.7 variants. Most participants were white British and females outnumbered males, and the authors suggested that clonal diversity may have been underestimated.

The time point label here, explained by the study, means: baseline before first vaccination. Vaccinee samples were obtained from the UK trials COV001 and COV002, which included a single-blind randomized controlled phase 2/3 trial of AZD1222 (ChAdOx1 nCoV-19) in healthy adults. Trial participant PBMC samples were collected at day 0 and day 28 after the second dose for TCRbeta chain sequencing. The CDR3 regions of human TCRbeta chains were subjected to immunosequencing. In the paper's pipeline: Repertoire TCRs were checked for matches against a reference library of SARS-CoV-2-specific TCRs that had been generated using the MIRA antigen-specificity platform. Breadth was defined as the fraction of unique TCRs that were SARS-CoV-2-associated, and depth was defined as the fraction of total T cells that were SARS-CoV-2-associated. Each spike-specific TCR was assigned to its reactive spike region and to a CD4 or CD8 class using the MIRA data. Log10-transformed breadth and depth values were compared by one-way ANOVA with Sidak's multiple comparisons tests. Drawn from immuneACCESS, this table holds only the in-frame rearrangements with V and J called that TCRdb kept. Clones are partly lost; checked studies trace under half to an unresolved V gene and leave the rest unexplained. V, J and clone size are those of that table, while D and trimming were read from the DNA. The sample yields about 29,000 clones; more than 85% were counted once. Over 8% of the sample rests with the top ten.

As concerns this clone: Its recognized antigen is unknown. Base qualities were left out, and no much larger clone turns up one base away.

The source is an adult in good health. The material was peripheral blood, obtained on day 0 of AZD1222 vaccination.

The sequenced DNA is TGTGCCAGTGGGGGACAGGGGGATTCACCCCTCCACTTT. Its protein is CASGGQGDSPLHF. The V and J genes are TRBV12-3 or TRBV12-4 and TRBJ1-6; TRBD1 fits 11 bases in the junction. The CDR3, cysteine through phenylalanine, is 13 amino acids long. Of the read, only the CDR3 DNA is kept; its 39 bases are in frame from base 1. For this chain, trimming is 9 bases at the V end and 8 bases at the J end, and the number of junction bases without a gene match is 3.